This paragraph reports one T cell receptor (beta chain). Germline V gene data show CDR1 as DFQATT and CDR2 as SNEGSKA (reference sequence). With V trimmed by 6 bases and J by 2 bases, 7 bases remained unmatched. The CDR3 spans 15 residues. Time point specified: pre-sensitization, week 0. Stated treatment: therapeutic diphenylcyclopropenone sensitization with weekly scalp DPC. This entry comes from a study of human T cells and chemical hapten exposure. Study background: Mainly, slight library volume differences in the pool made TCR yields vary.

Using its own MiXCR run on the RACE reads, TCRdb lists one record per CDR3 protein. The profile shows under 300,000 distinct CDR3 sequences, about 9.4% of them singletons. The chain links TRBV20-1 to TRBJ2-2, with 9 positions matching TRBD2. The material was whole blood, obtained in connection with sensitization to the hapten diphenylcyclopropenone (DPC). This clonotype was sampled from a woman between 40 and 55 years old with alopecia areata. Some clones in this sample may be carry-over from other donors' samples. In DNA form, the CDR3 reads TGCAGTGCGGCCCTAGCGGGGACTAACACCGGGGAGCTGTTTTTT. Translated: CSAALAGTNTGELFF.